A selection of T cell receptor beta chains follows, all from one sample in a study of T cells in narcolepsy. Profiling relied on immunoSEQ multiplex PCR, and the TCRdb table lists in-frame clones only, not all of them. There are about 40,000 clones in the sample; approximately 88% occur only once, and 1% to 1.5% lies in the top ten. The sample was CD45RA- memory CD4+ T cells from PBMCs. Receptors originate from a human donor with narcolepsy. Each CDR3 is given without its conserved first and last residue. Fields, in order: CDR3 length, V gene, CDR3 protein.

length: 11; V: TRBV18; CDR3: ASSFQSGNTIY
length: 11; V: TRBV18; CDR3: ASSPGQRETQY
length: 15; V: TRBV11-3; CDR3: ASSLGGLAARWDTQY
length: 13; V: TRBV2; CDR3: ASTQRAGHGDEQF
length: 13; V: TRBV6-1; CDR3: ASSIQQVDPYEQY
length: 13; V: TRBV11-3; CDR3: ASSSGGIPTDTQY
length: 13; V: TRBV7-2; CDR3: ASSSDGGAGDTQY
length: 10; V: TRBV30; CDR3: AWSEQGYEQY
length: 12; V: TRBV6-6; CDR3: ASSYSEYQETQY
length: 12; V: TRBV18; CDR3: ASSPDRPNEKLF
length: 12; V: TRBV6-1; CDR3: ASTKQGAGTEAF
length: 13; V: TRBV7-2; CDR3: ASSLTTGTVGEQF
length: 12; V: TRBV6-1; CDR3: ASRLSSGRYEQY
length: 13; V: TRBV5-1; CDR3: ASSLRPGGNTEAF
length: 10; V: TRBV30; CDR3: AWGTANTEAF
length: 12; V: TRBV27; CDR3: ASARKGGTDTQY
length: 13; V: TRBV2; CDR3: ASSGKGLTNEKLF
length: 13; V: TRBV11-2; CDR3: ASSLTDGGNQPQH
length: 11; V: TRBV10-3; CDR3: ASSPSELAEQF
length: 12; V: TRBV7-2; CDR3: ASSLSRGHTEAF
length: 14; V: TRBV2; CDR3: ASSDEDGAGGNTIY
length: 13; V: TRBV14; CDR3: ASSQVRGTSEKLF
length: 12; V: TRBV6-5; CDR3: ASSPQGRDQPQH